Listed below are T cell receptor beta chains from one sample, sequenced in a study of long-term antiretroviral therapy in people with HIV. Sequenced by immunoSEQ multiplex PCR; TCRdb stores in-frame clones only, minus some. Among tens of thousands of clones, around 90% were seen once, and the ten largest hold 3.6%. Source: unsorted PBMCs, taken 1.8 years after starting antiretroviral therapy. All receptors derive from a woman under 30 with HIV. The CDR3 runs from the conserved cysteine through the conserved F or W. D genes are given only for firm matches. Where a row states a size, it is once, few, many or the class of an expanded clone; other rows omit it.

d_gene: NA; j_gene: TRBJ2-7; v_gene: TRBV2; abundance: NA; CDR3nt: TGTGCCAGCAGAAACCAGGGGCAGACTTACGAGCAGTACTTC; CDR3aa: CASRNQGQTYEQYF
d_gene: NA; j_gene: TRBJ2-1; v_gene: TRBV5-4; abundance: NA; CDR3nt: TGTGCCAGCAGATCGGACAGCTACAATGAGCAGTTCTTC; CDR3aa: CASRSDSYNEQFF
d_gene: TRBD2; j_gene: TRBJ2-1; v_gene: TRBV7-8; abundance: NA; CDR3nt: TGTGCCAGCAGCTTAGCGGGAGGGCTCAATGAGCAGTTCTTC; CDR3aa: CASSLAGGLNEQFF
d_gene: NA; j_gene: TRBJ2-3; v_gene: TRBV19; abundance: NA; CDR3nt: TGTGCCAGTAGTATAAGGAACAGGGCTAGCACAGATACGCAGTATTTT; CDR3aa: CASSIRNRASTDTQYF
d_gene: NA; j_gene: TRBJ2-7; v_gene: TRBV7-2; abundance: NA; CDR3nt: TGTGCCAGCAGCTTGGGGGACTACGAGCAGTACTTC; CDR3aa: CASSLGDYEQYF
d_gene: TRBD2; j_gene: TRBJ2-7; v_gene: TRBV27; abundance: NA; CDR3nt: TGTGCCAGCAGTGAGCGGGAGCCTTCCTACGAGCAGTACTTC; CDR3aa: CASSEREPSYEQYF
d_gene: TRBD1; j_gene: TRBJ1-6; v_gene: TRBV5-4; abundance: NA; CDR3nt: TGTGCCAGCAGCTTGGGGACTCAGACAGGGAGCAGATCCTATAATTCACCCCTCCACTTT; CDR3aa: CASSLGTQTGSRSYNSPLHF
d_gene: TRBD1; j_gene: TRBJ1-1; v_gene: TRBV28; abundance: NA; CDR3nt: TGTGCCAGCAGTCCAGAATTCACAGGGGAGGGCACTGAAGCTTTCTTT; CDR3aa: CASSPEFTGEGTEAFF
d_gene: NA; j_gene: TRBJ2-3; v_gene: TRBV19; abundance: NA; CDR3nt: TGTGCCAGTAGTATAATCATATCCGGGAGTGCAGATACGCAGTATTTT; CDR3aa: CASSIIISGSADTQYF
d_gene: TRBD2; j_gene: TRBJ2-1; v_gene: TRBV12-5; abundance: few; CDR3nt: TGTGCTAGTGCCGGGGCGGGGGGCTCCTACAATGAGCAGTTCTTC; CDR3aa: CASAGAGGSYNEQFF
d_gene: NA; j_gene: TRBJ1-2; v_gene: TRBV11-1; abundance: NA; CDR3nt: TGTGCCAGCAGCTCCCCCCGGACCTATGGCTACACCTTC; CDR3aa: CASSSPRTYGYTF
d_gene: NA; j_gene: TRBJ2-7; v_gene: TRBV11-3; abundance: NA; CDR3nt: TGTGCCAGCAGCTATAGCGGCCACGAGCAGTACTTC; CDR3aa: CASSYSGHEQYF
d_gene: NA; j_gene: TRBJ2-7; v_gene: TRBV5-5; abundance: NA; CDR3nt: TGTGCCAGCAGCTTAGGCTTCTACGAGCAGTACTTC; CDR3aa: CASSLGFYEQYF
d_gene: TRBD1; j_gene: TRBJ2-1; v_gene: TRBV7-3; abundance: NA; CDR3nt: TGTGCCAGCAGCCCCCCCGGGACAGGGGTGGGGCAGTTCTTC; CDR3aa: CASSPPGTGVGQFF
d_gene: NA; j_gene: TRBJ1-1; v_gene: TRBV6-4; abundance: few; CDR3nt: TGTGCCAGCAGTGAAGCTTTCTTT; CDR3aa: CASSEAFF
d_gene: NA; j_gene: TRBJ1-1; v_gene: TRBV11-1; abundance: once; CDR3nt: TGTGCCAGCAGCCCACAGGGATCTGAAGCTTTCTTT; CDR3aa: CASSPQGSEAFF
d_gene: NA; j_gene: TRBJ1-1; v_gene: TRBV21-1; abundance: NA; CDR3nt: TGTGCCAGCAGCAAGACGAGGGATTTGAACACTGAAGCTTTCTTT; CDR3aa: CASSKTRDLNTEAFF
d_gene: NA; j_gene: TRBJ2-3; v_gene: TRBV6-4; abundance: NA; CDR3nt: TGTGCCAGCAGCCGGGACCCCGTCAATTCGGCGCAGTATTTT; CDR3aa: CASSRDPVNSAQYF
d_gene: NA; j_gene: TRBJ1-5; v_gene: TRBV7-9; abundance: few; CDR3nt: TGTGCCAGCAGCCTGTATCAGCCCCAGCATTTT; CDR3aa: CASSLYQPQHF
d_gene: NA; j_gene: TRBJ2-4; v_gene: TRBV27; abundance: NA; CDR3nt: TGTGCCAGCAGTTTACAATGGGGGAGCAAAAACATTCAGTACTTC; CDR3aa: CASSLQWGSKNIQYF
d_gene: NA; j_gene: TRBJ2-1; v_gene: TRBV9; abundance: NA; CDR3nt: TGTGCCAGCAGCGTAGTCGGGACTGCCGCATTTAATGAGCAGTTCTTC; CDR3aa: CASSVVGTAAFNEQFF
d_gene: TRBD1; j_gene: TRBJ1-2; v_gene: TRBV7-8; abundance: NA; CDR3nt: TGTGCCAGCAGCTTAGCAAGGACAGGGGACGGCTACACCTTC; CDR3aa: CASSLARTGDGYTF
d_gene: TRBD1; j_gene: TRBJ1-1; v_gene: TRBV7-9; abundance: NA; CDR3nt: TGTGCCAGCGCCTTTGGACAGGCATTTGAAGCTTTCTTT; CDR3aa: CASAFGQAFEAFF
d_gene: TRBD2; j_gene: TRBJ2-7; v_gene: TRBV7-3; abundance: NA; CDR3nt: TGTGCCAGCAGCTTAGCGGGAGGGCCTAGCGAGCAGTACTTC; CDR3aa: CASSLAGGPSEQYF
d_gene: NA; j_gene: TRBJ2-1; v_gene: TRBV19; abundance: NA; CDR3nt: TGTGCCAGTAGTCTAGCGACAGGTGCTAGAAATGAGCAGTTCTTC; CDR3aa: CASSLATGARNEQFF
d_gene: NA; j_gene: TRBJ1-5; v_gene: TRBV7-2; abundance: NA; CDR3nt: TGTGCCAGCAGCTTAGCCTCCGCAGGGAATAGCAATCAGCCCCAGCATTTT; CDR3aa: CASSLASAGNSNQPQHF
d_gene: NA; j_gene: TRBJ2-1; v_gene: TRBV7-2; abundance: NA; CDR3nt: TGTGCCAGCAGCTTACGGGTTGAGCAGTTCTTC; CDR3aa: CASSLRVEQFF
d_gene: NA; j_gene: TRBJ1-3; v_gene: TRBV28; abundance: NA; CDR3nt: TGTGCCAGCAGCCGAAGGGGGGCTGGAAACACCATATATTTT; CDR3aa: CASSRRGAGNTIYF
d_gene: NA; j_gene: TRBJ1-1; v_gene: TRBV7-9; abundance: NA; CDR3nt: TGTGCCAGCAGCTTACCGGGAACCCTGAACACTGAAGCTTTCTTT; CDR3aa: CASSLPGTLNTEAFF
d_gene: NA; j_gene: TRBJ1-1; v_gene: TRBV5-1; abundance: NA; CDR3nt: TGCGCCAGCAGTTGGGGAGACACTGAAGCTTTCTTT; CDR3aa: CASSWGDTEAFF
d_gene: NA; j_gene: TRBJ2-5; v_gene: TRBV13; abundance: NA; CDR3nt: TGTGCCAGCAGCGATGGGGGGTACGGGGAGACCCAGTACTTC; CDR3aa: CASSDGGYGETQYF
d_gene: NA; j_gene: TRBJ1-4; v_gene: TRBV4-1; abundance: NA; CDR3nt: TGCGCCAGCAGCCAAGGAGACAAACAGGGCCGGGATGAAAAACTGTTTTTT; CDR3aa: CASSQGDKQGRDEKLFF
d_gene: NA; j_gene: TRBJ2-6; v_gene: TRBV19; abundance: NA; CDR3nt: TGTGCCAGTAGTTCTCAAACTGGGGCCAACGTCCTGACTTTC; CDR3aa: CASSSQTGANVLTF
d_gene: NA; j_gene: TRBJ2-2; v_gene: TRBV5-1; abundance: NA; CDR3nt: TGCGCCAGCAGCTTGGGATTGGGGGGAAGCACCGGGGAGCTGTTTTTT; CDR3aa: CASSLGLGGSTGELFF
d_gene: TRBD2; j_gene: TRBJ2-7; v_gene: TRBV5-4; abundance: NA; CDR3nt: TGTGCCAGCAGCCGGGGAGGGAGCGGGACCAATACCTACGAGCAGTACTTC; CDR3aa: CASSRGGSGTNTYEQYF
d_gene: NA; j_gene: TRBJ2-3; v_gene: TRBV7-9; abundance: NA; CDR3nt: TGTGCCAGCAGCTGGGACCGGGCCCAGGGGGATACGCAGTATTTT; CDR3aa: CASSWDRAQGDTQYF
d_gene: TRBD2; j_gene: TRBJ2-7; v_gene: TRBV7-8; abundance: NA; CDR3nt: TGTGCCAGCAGCCCACGCATAGGTGGGACTAGCGTATCCTACGAGCAGTACTTC; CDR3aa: CASSPRIGGTSVSYEQYF
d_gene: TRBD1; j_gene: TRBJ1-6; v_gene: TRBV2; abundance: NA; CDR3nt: TGTGCCAGCAGTAACTTGGACAGGGTTGTTTCACCCCTCCACTTT; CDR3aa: CASSNLDRVVSPLHF
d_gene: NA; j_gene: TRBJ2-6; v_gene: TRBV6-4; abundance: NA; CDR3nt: TGTGCCAGCAGACAGGCGCACTCTGGGGCCAACGTCCTGACTTTC; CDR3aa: CASRQAHSGANVLTF
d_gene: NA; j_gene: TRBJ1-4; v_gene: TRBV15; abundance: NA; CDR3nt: TGTGCCACCAGCAGAGCAAGGGACTTAAGCAATGAAAAACTGTTTTTT; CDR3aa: CATSRARDLSNEKLFF
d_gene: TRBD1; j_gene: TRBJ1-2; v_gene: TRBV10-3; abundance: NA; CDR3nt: TGTGCCATCAGTGAGGGCAGGGGGGTTAGTGACTATGGCTACACCTTC; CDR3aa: CAISEGRGVSDYGYTF
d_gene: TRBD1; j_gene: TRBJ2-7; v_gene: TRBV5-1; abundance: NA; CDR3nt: TGCGCCAGCAGCTCGACGGGACAGATTACCTACGAGCAGTACTTC; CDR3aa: CASSSTGQITYEQYF
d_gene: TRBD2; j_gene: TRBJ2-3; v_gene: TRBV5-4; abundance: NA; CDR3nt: TGTGCCAGCACTAGCGGGAGAGGGGTCACAGATACGCAGTATTTT; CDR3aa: CASTSGRGVTDTQYF
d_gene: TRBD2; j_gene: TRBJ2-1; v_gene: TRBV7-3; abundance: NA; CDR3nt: TGTGCCAGCAGCCTAGCGGGAGGCCTTTACAATGAGCAGTTCTTC; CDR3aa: CASSLAGGLYNEQFF
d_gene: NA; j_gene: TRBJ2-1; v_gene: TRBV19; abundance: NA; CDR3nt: TGTGCCAGTAGTATGAGGGGGGCGCAGTTCTTC; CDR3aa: CASSMRGAQFF
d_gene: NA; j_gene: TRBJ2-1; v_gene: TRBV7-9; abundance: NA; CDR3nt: TGTGCCAGCAGCCTTGAGCCCCTACTAGCAAGTGAGCAGTTCTTC; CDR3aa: CASSLEPLLASEQFF
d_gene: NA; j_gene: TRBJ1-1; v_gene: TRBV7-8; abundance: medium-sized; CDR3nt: TGTGCCAGCAGCTTAGAAACAGGCGGGGGAACTTTCTTT; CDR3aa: CASSLETGGGTFF